This passage covers 16 T cell receptor beta chains from one sample sequenced in a study of post-analysis software for immune sequencing data. Their antigen targets remain unknown. Study-level findings and limits: Relative to controls, patients had 4 or 5 TRBV segments at higher frequency, with TRBV5-6, TRBV5-1 and TRBV20-1 among these.

The TCR beta cDNA libraries carried unique molecular identifiers. MiXCR, run by TCRdb on the PCR reads, gives a single entry per CDR3 protein. The table lists roughly 700,000 distinct CDR3 sequences, 25% to 30% of them singletons. Sequencing was done on a sample of blood. Receptors were obtained from a girl between 5 and 17 years old with multiple sclerosis.

This clonotype came up many times. V gene TRBV11-2 combines with J gene TRBJ2-7, with D hard to call. The CDR3 sequence is 13 residues long. CDR1 is SGHAT, CDR2 FQNNGV, per germline. With 1 base removed from V and 3 bases from J, the gap between germline ends came to 7 bases. As DNA, the CDR3 is TGTGCCAGCAGCTTAGGACGGATCTACGAGCAGTACTTC. It encodes CASSLGRIYEQYF. Looking up the rest from reference TRBV11-2 and TRBJ2-7 gives the full variable domain: EAGVAQSPRYKIIEKRQSVAFWCNPISGHATLYWYQQILGQGPKLLIQFQNNGVVDDSQLPKDRFSAERLKGVDSTLKIQPAKLEDSAVYLCASSLGRIYEQYFGPGTRLTVT.

This clonotype came up a few times. The V and J genes are TRBV14 and TRBJ1-2, with D perhaps matching TRBD1 (6 bases). This CDR3 is built from 15 residues. The V gene's germline CDR1 is SGHDN and CDR2 FVKESK. V was shortened by 0 bases and J by 10 bases, with 18 bases between the two germline ends. CDR3 nucleotides: TGTGCCAGCAGCCAAGATAATCAGGGGCCTAATTCCTACACCTTC. Residues: CASSQDNQGPNSYTF.

This clonotype was observed a handful of times. This rearrangement joins TRBV10-3 to TRBJ1-1; D uncertain. This CDR3 region has 12 residues. The V and J ends lost 3 bases and 6 bases respectively, with 8 bases between them. Germline CDR1 reads ENHRY; CDR2 reads SYGVKD. For the CDR3, the DNA is TGTGCCATCAGTGACCCCCCGGCTGAAGCTTTCTTT. Its protein is CAISDPPAEAFF.

This clonotype was seen a handful of times. The CDR3 DNA sequence: TGTGCCAGCCGGGTCGGAGTGAACCAAGAGACCCAGTACTTC. It translates to CASRVGVNQETQYF. The chain is built from TRBV7-9 and TRBJ2-5; D is unresolved. The V gene lost 8 bases and the J gene lost 0 bases, with 13 bases spanning the gap. The CDR3 loop spans 14 amino acids. Germline values: CDR1 SEHNR, CDR2 FQNEAQ (reference sequence). Using reference TRBV7-9 and TRBJ2-5 for the parts outside the CDR3, the full variable domain is DTGVSQNPRHKITKRGQNVTFRCDPISEHNRLYWYRQTLGQGPEFLTYFQNEAQLEKSRLLSDRFSAERPKGSFSTLEIQRTEQGDSAMYLCASRVGVNQETQYFGPGTRLLVL.

The V gene is TRBV28, the J gene TRBJ2-5; the D gene is possibly TRBD1 (6 bases). Germline lookup yields CDR1 MDHEN and CDR2 SYDVKM. This CDR3 is 11 amino acids long. The V end was cut by 8 bases, the J end by 11 bases, with 15 bases between. CDR3 in amino acids: CASQGTTRQYF. CDR3 DNA sequence: TGTGCCAGCCAGGGGACAACTAGGCAGTACTTC.

This chain joins TRBV6-5 and TRBJ1-1, with D uncertain. The V and J ends lost 6 bases and 4 bases respectively, with 18 bases between them. The CDR3 spans 15 residues. Germline CDR1 MNHEY, CDR2 SVGAGI. This CDR3 reads CASSPTWAQVTEAFF. CDR3 coding DNA: TGTGCCAGCAGCCCTACATGGGCGCAGGTCACTGAAGCTTTCTTT.

The rearrangement uses TRBV12-3 or TRBV12-4 and TRBJ1-5; no clear D. V was clipped by 3 bases and J by 0 bases, with 6 bases between them. The CDR3 contains 14 residues. CDR3 residues: CASSFTTSNQPQHF. The CDR3 DNA reads as TGTGCCAGCAGTTTCACAACTAGCAATCAGCCCCAGCATTTT.

Many counts were recorded for this clonotype. The V gene is TRBV27, the J gene TRBJ2-1, with 8 bases fitting TRBD2. J gave up 10 bases and V 2 bases, and 1 base lay outside the gene matches. CDR3 size: 12 residues. Germline CDR1 is MNHEY and CDR2 is SMNVEV (reference sequence). The CDR3: CASSLRGGEQFF. Written as DNA, the CDR3 is TGTGCCAGCAGTTTACGCGGGGGGGAGCAGTTCTTC.

This clonotype showed up just a few times. The chain combines TRBV2 with TRBJ2-3, with D possibly TRBD1 on 6 matching bases. This CDR3 spans 14 amino acids. From germline, CDR1 is SNHLY and CDR2 FYNNEI. The germline V and J ends were trimmed by 7 bases and 4 bases, with 15 bases remaining between them. The CDR3 here is CASIPRTVADTQYF. CDR3 coding DNA: TGTGCCAGCATCCCAAGGACAGTGGCAGATACGCAGTATTTT.

The rearrangement links TRBV20-1 to TRBJ2-5; 10 bases align to TRBD1. TRBJ2-7 explains the end of the DNA better; the J call may be wrong. The germline V gene has CDR1 DFQATT and CDR2 SNEGSKA (reference sequence). CDR3 length: 13 amino acids. This chain's CDR3 is CSARDRGYYEQYF. The DNA of the CDR3 is TGCAGTGCTAGGGACAGGGGGTACTACGAGCAGTACTTC.

This clonotype came up a few times. The V gene is TRBV20-1, the J gene TRBJ2-5; the D gene is possibly TRBD2 (6 bases). The V gene's germline CDR1 is DFQATT and CDR2 SNEGSKA (reference sequence). CDR3 size: 12 residues. Deletions cut 3 bases from V and 4 bases from J, with 9 bases between. The CDR3 here is CSASVGGETQYF. CDR3 in DNA: TGCAGTGCTAGTGTCGGGGGAGAGACCCAGTACTTC.

Only one count was recorded for this clonotype. J is TRBJ2-7 and V is TRBV29-1; D is possibly TRBD1 or TRBD2 (6 bases each). CDR3 length equals 13 residues. Germline V gene data show CDR1 as SQVTM and CDR2 as ANQGSEA. The V and J ends lost 6 bases and 7 bases respectively, with 19 bases between them. The CDR3 coding sequence is TGCAGCGTCCGGGGGCTTTTTGGGAATGAGCAGTACTTC. It codes for CSVRGLFGNEQYF.

Only a few counts were recorded for this clonotype. The chain links TRBV29-1 to TRBJ2-1, with D perhaps TRBD2 (6 bases). This CDR3 is built from 12 residues. The V gene's germline CDR1 is SQVTM and CDR2 ANQGSEA. V lost 5 bases and J lost 3, with 8 bases in between. CDR3 amino acids: CSVWGLYNEQFF. The CDR3 coding sequence is TGCAGCGTTTGGGGACTCTACAATGAGCAGTTCTTC.

This clonotype was detected only once. The chain uses TRBV14 and TRBJ2-1, with D uncertain. Germline CDR1 SGHDN, CDR2 FVKESK. Trimming shortened V by 1 base and J by 13 bases, and 11 bases separated the two germline ends. The CDR3 sequence is 12 residues long. The CDR3 DNA sequence: TGTGCCAGCAGCCAAGGGGCTAGTGACCAGTTCTTC. Protein: CASSQGASDQFF.

This clonotype was counted a few times. The chain recombines TRBV20-1 with TRBJ2-7; 10 bases line up with TRBD2. This CDR3 region has 16 residues. Germline V lookup: CDR1 DFQATT, CDR2 SNEGSKA (reference sequence). The junction had 9 bases not matched to a gene; V was cut back by 3 bases and J by 1 base. CDR3 in amino acids: CSARQELAGVSYEQYF. CDR3 nucleotides: TGCAGTGCTAGGCAGGAGCTAGCGGGAGTTTCCTACGAGCAGTACTTC.

The V and J genes are TRBV5-1 and TRBJ2-7; TRBD1 or TRBD2 may be the D gene (5 bases each). Germline lookup yields CDR1 SGHRS and CDR2 YFSETQ. The germline V and J ends were trimmed by 1 base and 7 bases, with 15 bases remaining between them. The length of the CDR3 is 14 residues. The CDR3 DNA is TGCGCCAGCAGCTTGACCTCAGGGACGGGTGAGCAGTACTTC. Its translation is CASSLTSGTGEQYF. Full variable domain (outside the CDR3, taken from reference TRBV5-1 and TRBJ2-7): KAGVTQTPRYLIKTRGQQVTLSCSPISGHRSVSWYQQTPGQGLQFLFEYFSETQRNKGNFPGRFSGRQFSNSRSEMNVSTLELGDSALYLCASSLTSGTGEQYFGPGTRLTVT.